The 29 T cell receptor beta chains presented below share a single source sample, sequenced in a study of blood T cell repertoires in COVID-19. Profiled with immunoSEQ multiplex PCR; TCRdb holds only in-frame clones, not every one. This table has hundreds of thousands of clones, 88% appearing once. The specimen sequenced was peripheral blood. Source of these receptors: a woman between 35 and 50 years old who had recovered from COVID-19.

This clone showed up just once. This chain connects TRBV6-2 or TRBV6-3 to TRBJ2-7; 10 nucleotides match TRBD2. V was pared by 6 bases and J by 4 bases, with 9 bases of the junction left unmatched. Germline V gives CDR1 MNHEY, CDR2 SVGEGT. The CDR3 has 15 residues. CDR3 in DNA: TGTGCCAGCAGCCCCGGGACTAGCGCCCCGTACGAGCAGTACTTC. Amino acid sequence: CASSPGTSAPYEQYF.

The rearrangement joins TRBV27 to TRBJ2-1; 9 nucleotides align to TRBD1. The CDR3 consists of 15 residues. CDR1 MNHEY and CDR2 SMNVEV come from the germline V gene (reference sequence). V dropped 7 bases and J dropped 8; count of bases not matched to a gene: 12. The DNA for the CDR3 is TGTGCCAGCAACAACCGGGACAGGGTTTACGATGAGCAGTTCTTC. This translates into CASNNRDRVYDEQFF.

This chain connects TRBV7-9 to TRBJ2-5; D unresolved. The CDR3 is 11 residues long. In germline, CDR1 is SEHNR, CDR2 FQNEAQ (reference sequence). V lost 5 bases, J lost 5 bases, and 6 bases lay in between. CDR3 residues: CASSLQETQYF. DNA of the CDR3: TGTGCCAGCAGCCTCCAGGAGACCCAGTACTTC.

The V call is TRBV14, the J call TRBJ2-7; D may be TRBD2 (6 bases). V was shortened by 1 base and J by 7 bases, with 11 bases between the two germline ends. CDR1 and CDR2 (germline): SGHDN, FVKESK. The CDR3 spans 13 residues. DNA of the CDR3: TGTGCCAGCAGCCAAGGAGGGCGGGGTGAGCAGTACTTC. Translation gives CASSQGGRGEQYF.

This clone was found a few times. This chain links TRBV12-3 or TRBV12-4 with TRBJ2-3; the D gene is possibly TRBD2 (5 bases). CDR3 length: 13 amino acids. Trimming took 7 bases from V and 4 from J, leaving 12 bases between them. The CDR3 loop reads CASTPVGADTQYF. Written as DNA, the CDR3 is TGTGCCAGCACCCCTGTCGGGGCAGATACGCAGTATTTT.

The chain carries TRBV30 and TRBJ1-5; no reliable D call. The germline V gene encodes CDR1 GTSNPN and CDR2 SVGIG (reference sequence). V dropped 3 bases and J dropped 2 bases, with 11 bases sitting between them. The CDR3 is 14 amino acids. Here the CDR3 reads CAWSHERGNQPQHF. The DNA of the CDR3 is TGTGCCTGGAGCCACGAGCGGGGCAATCAGCCCCAGCATTTT.

The chain is built from TRBV30 and TRBJ1-3; no definite D call. Germline V gives CDR1 GTSNPN, CDR2 SVGIG (reference sequence). The CDR3 covers 15 residues. V lost 0 bases to trimming and J lost 0 bases, with 9 bases between them. This chain's CDR3 is CAWSVEASSGNTIYF. In DNA, the CDR3 is TGTGCCTGGAGTGTAGAAGCTTCCTCTGGAAACACCATATATTTT.

J is TRBJ1-1 and V is TRBV24-1, with 9 bases that match TRBD1. CDR1 is KGHDR and CDR2 is SFDVKD in the germline V gene. The CDR3 sequence is 15 residues long. J was trimmed by 6 bases and V by 4 bases; bases with no gene match: 8. The CDR3 is CATSDSQGAQAEAFF. CDR3 DNA: TGTGCCACCAGTGACTCACAGGGGGCGCAAGCTGAAGCTTTCTTT.

CDR3 residues: CASSPKRSAGGRDTQYF. For the CDR3, the DNA is TGTGCCAGCAGCCCGAAGAGGTCCGCGGGAGGGCGCGATACGCAGTATTTT. The chain carries TRBV7-2 and TRBJ2-3, with 9 bases lining up with TRBD2. V shed 5 bases, J shed 6 bases, and the junction held 15 bases outside the gene matches. This CDR3 has 17 residues. Per germline, CDR1 SGHTA and CDR2 FQGNSA.

CDR3 in amino acids: CASSYSSTGGGYTF. For the CDR3, the DNA is TGTGCCAGCAGTTACTCGTCGACAGGGGGTGGCTACACCTTC. The rearrangement links TRBV6-2 or TRBV6-3 to TRBJ1-2; 9 bases line up with TRBD1. V dropped 0 bases and J dropped 7; count of bases not matched to a gene: 3. The CDR3 covers 14 residues. Per the germline V gene, CDR1 is MNHEY and CDR2 is SVGEGT.

The chain is built from TRBV6-5 and TRBJ2-7; D remains unclear. Germline CDR1 MNHEY, CDR2 SVGAGI. The CDR3 has 14 amino acids. The V end was cut by 6 bases, the J end by 2 bases, with 14 bases between. The CDR3 coding sequence is TGTGCCAGCAGCCCATCTTGGCGGACCTACGAGCAGTACTTC. Residues: CASSPSWRTYEQYF.

This clone was observed a few times. The V gene is TRBV5-4, the J gene TRBJ1-2; TRBD1 matches 10 bases. Per germline, CDR1 SGHNT and CDR2 YYREEE (reference sequence). This CDR3 has 15 amino acids. Germline trimming cut 4 bases from V and 3 bases from J; bases unmatched to any gene: 6. The CDR3, as DNA: TGTGCCAGCAGCCTAGACAGGGGGCGACACTATGGCTACACCTTC. Translating gives CASSLDRGRHYGYTF.

The genes are TRBV11-2 and TRBJ2-1; D is ambiguous. The CDR3 is 12 residues long. Per germline, CDR1 SGHAT and CDR2 FQNNGV. V lost 5 bases and J 6 bases, leaving 8 bases between the germline ends. The CDR3 region is CASSLHGNEQFF. As DNA, the CDR3 is TGTGCCAGCAGCCTCCACGGCAATGAGCAGTTCTTC. The variable domain in full, completed from reference TRBV11-2 and TRBJ2-1, reads EAGVAQSPRYKIIEKRQSVAFWCNPISGHATLYWYQQILGQGPKLLIQFQNNGVVDDSQLPKDRFSAERLKGVDSTLKIQPAKLEDSAVYLCASSLHGNEQFFGPGTRLTVL.

The CDR3 region is CASSGGLAGQETQYF. In nucleotides, the CDR3 is TGCGCCAGCAGCGGGGGACTAGCGGGCCAAGAGACCCAGTACTTC. This rearrangement joins TRBV5-1 to TRBJ2-5, with TRBD2 identical over 12 bases. This CDR3 spans 15 amino acids. In germline, CDR1 is SGHRS, CDR2 YFSETQ. V lost 4 bases to trimming and J lost 1 base; unmatched junction nucleotides: 2.

The rearrangement joins TRBV28 to TRBJ2-5; D perhaps matches TRBD2 (5 bases). The germline V gene encodes CDR1 MDHEN and CDR2 SYDVKM. This CDR3 is 14 amino acids long. Trimming stripped 3 bases from V and 7 bases from J, with 15 bases between. The DNA of the CDR3 is TGTGCCAGCAGTTTCGGGGTGGCTCTGGGGACCCAGTACTTC. Protein product: CASSFGVALGTQYF.

This chain uses TRBV18 with TRBJ2-7; D is perhaps TRBD1 (6 bases). This CDR3 region has 12 residues. Germline lookup yields CDR1 KGHSH and CDR2 LQKENI. V dropped 4 bases and J dropped 4 bases, with 8 bases sitting between them. In DNA form, the CDR3 reads TGTGCCAGCTCACAGGACAGTTACGAGCAGTACGTC. This codes for CASSQDSYEQYV.

This sequence joins TRBV9 and TRBJ2-7; 8 nucleotides line up with TRBD2. Germline CDR1 reads SGDLS; CDR2 reads YYNGEE. J was trimmed by 0 bases and V by 0 bases; bases with no gene match: 5. There are 16 residues in the CDR3. Here the CDR3 reads CASSVGPGGGSYEQYF. In nucleotides, the CDR3 is TGTGCCAGCAGCGTAGGCCCGGGAGGGGGCTCCTACGAGCAGTACTTC.

The rearrangement uses TRBV7-2 and TRBJ2-7, with a tentative D call TRBD2 (5 bases). The CDR3 totals 12 residues. The V end was cut by 5 bases, the J end by 6 bases, with 11 bases between. Germline loops: CDR1 SGHTA, CDR2 FQGNSA. The CDR3 nucleotides read TGTGCCAGCAGCCCCCGGGGTGGCGAGCAGTACTTC. Amino acid sequence: CASSPRGGEQYF.

This clone was detected only once. The V and J genes are TRBV21-1 and TRBJ1-6. TRBV21-1 is termed a pseudogene. This CDR3 has 17 residues. The CDR3 DNA follows: TGTGCAACCCAGGTGGCAGGTTGGGGATTGGAGGATTCACCCCTCCACTTT. Translation: CATQVAGWGLEDSPLHF.

The gene calls are TRBV5-5 and TRBJ1-5; 12 bases line up with TRBD1. Trimming at V came to 0 bases and at J to 6 bases, leaving 10 bases not matched to a gene. Germline CDR1 SGHKS, CDR2 YYEKEE (reference sequence). This CDR3 has 18 residues. CDR3: CASSLGDRGRLLSQPQHF. For the CDR3, the DNA is TGTGCCAGCAGCTTGGGGGACAGGGGGCGTCTTCTAAGTCAGCCCCAGCATTTT.

The J gene is TRBJ1-4, the V gene TRBV19; TRBD1 matches at 7 bases. V was clipped by 6 bases and J by 8 bases; unmatched bases: 12. The CDR3 extends over 15 amino acids. Germline lookup yields CDR1 LNHDA and CDR2 SQIVND (reference sequence). CDR3 amino acids: CASRTSTGSLEKLFF. DNA of the CDR3: TGTGCCAGTAGAACTTCGACAGGGAGTTTAGAAAAACTGTTTTTT.

This chain uses TRBV20-1 with TRBJ2-7; possibly TRBD2 for D (6 bases). The germline V and J ends were trimmed by 3 bases and 2 bases, with 14 bases remaining between them. This CDR3 is built from 14 residues. From germline, CDR1 is DFQATT and CDR2 SNEGSKA (reference sequence). The CDR3 DNA reads TGCAGTGCTAGTTGGCGGGGAACAACCTACGAGCAGTACTTC. Protein sequence: CSASWRGTTYEQYF.

The rearrangement joins TRBV5-6 to TRBJ1-1, with D hard to call. CDR1 SGHDT and CDR2 YYEEEE come from the germline V gene. The CDR3 runs 14 residues. Trimming took 0 bases from V and 4 from J, leaving 10 bases between them. The CDR3 coding sequence is TGTGCCAGCAGCTTGGTGGGGAGAGGCACTGAAGCTTTCTTT. Translation gives CASSLVGRGTEAFF.

The rearrangement joins TRBV5-1 to TRBJ1-2; perhaps TRBD1 as D (6 bases). The CDR3 length is 18 residues. The V gene lost 0 bases and the J gene lost 0 bases, with 18 bases spanning the gap. The germline V gene has CDR1 SGHRS and CDR2 YFSETQ. DNA for the CDR3: TGCGCCAGCAGCTTGGCCTCGGGGCCCCGACAGGCTAACTATGGCTACACCTTC. This translates into CASSLASGPRQANYGYTF.

This clone has only one observation. V usage is TRBV7-9 and J usage is TRBJ2-2; the D is unclear. The V gene's germline CDR1 is SEHNR and CDR2 FQNEAQ (reference sequence). This CDR3 is built from 12 residues. V was clipped by 3 bases and J by 12 bases, with 11 bases between them. CDR3 residues: CASSFWACQLFF. DNA for the CDR3: TGTGCCAGCAGCTTCTGGGCCTGCCAGCTGTTTTTT.

V usage is TRBV7-3 and J usage is TRBJ2-1; TRBD2 matches 11 bases. Germline CDR1 SGHTA, CDR2 FQGTGA. V was pared by 1 base and J by 8 bases, with 10 bases of the junction left unmatched. There are 17 residues in the CDR3. In DNA, the CDR3 is TGTGCCAGCAGCTTAATCGAGGTTAGCGGGAGGGCCCATGAGCAGTTCTTC. As protein: CASSLIEVSGRAHEQFF.

This rearrangement joins TRBV9 to TRBJ2-3; D possibly corresponds to TRBD2 (5 bases). This CDR3 is built from 16 residues. V lost 4 bases, J lost 5 bases, and 20 bases lay in between. CDR1 is SGDLS, CDR2 YYNGEE, per germline. In nucleotides, the CDR3 is TGTGCCAGCAGCCCCCGCCCAGGAGCGGTCCAAGATACGCAGTATTTT. Translation: CASSPRPGAVQDTQYF.

This clone was found once. The chain's CDR3 is CASSQEGQPGETQYF. CDR3 coding DNA: TGCGCCAGCAGCCAAGAGGGACAGCCCGGGGAGACCCAGTACTTC. This chain connects TRBV4-1 to TRBJ2-5; 7 bases line up with TRBD1. The CDR3 extends over 15 amino acids. CDR1 and CDR2 from the germline V gene are MGHRA and YSYEKL. Trimming cost V 0 bases and J 5 bases; bases outside gene matches: 6.

The chain combines TRBV13 with TRBJ2-2; tentatively, D is TRBD2 (6 bases). V was pared by 3 bases and J by 6 bases, with 20 bases between. Germline assignment: CDR1 PRHDT and CDR2 FYEKMQ (reference sequence). The CDR3 is 17 residues long. CDR3 in amino acids: CASSLGTVYGSAGELFF. The CDR3 DNA is TGTGCCAGCAGCTTGGGGACCGTCTACGGGAGCGCCGGGGAGCTGTTTTTT.